A single sample is the source of the 25 T cell receptor beta chains below, sequenced in a study of immune evolution from preneoplasia to lung adenocarcinoma. TCRdb's table, derived via immunoSEQ multiplex PCR, lists solely in-frame clones and lacks some. The sample has 25,000 to 30,000 clones; around 70% are singletons. Source material: FFPE invasive lung adenocarcinoma tissue. The receptor source for this set is a person in their 60s with invasive lung adenocarcinoma. Some clones in this sample may be carry-over from other donors' samples.

J is TRBJ2-6 and V is TRBV9; no firm D call. This CDR3 comprises 14 residues. The germline gives CDR1 SGDLS, CDR2 YYNGEE. V lost 2 bases and J lost 11, with 14 bases in between. The CDR3 sequence: CASSVDLNTDVLTF. The CDR3 region has the DNA TGTGCCAGCAGCGTGGACCTAAACACGGACGTCCTGACTTTC.

The chain combines TRBV6-4 with TRBJ2-5; 9 positions match TRBD1. Germline CDR1 reads MRHNA; CDR2 reads SNTAGT. Germline trimming cut 5 bases from V and 3 bases from J; bases unmatched to any gene: 1. The CDR3 length is 13 residues. Here the CDR3 DNA reads TGTGCCAGCAGTCGGACAGGGGAAGAGACCCAGTACTTC. Translated, it gives CASSRTGEETQYF.

There are a few counts of this clone. The chain links TRBV11-2 to TRBJ2-6; D is perhaps TRBD2 (5 bases). CDR1 and CDR2 (germline): SGHAT, FQNNGV. The ends were cut back, 5 bases at V and 2 bases at J, with 19 bases in the middle. This CDR3 is 18 amino acids long. The CDR3 loop reads CASSLPSGVRPGANVLTF. CDR3 DNA sequence: TGTGCCAGCAGCCTTCCCTCCGGGGTGAGGCCTGGGGCCAACGTCCTGACTTTC.

The J gene is TRBJ2-7, the V gene TRBV5-1; a possible D gene is TRBD1 (6 bases). Germline V gives CDR1 SGHRS, CDR2 YFSETQ. CDR3 length equals 15 residues. V was clipped by 2 bases and J by 1 base, with 13 bases between them. CDR3 in DNA: TGCGCCAGCAGCTTCTCAAGGGACACATCCTACGAGCAGTACTTC. Translation: CASSFSRDTSYEQYF.

The chain is built from TRBV2 and TRBJ2-7; 7 nucleotides match TRBD1. The CDR3 length is 14 residues. V was clipped by 5 bases and J by 3 bases; unmatched bases: 7. Germline CDR1 is SNHLY and CDR2 is FYNNEI. DNA of the CDR3: TGTGCCAGCAGTTCTCTGGGACAGCTCTACGAGCAGTACTTC. Translation: CASSSLGQLYEQYF.

This rearrangement joins TRBV5-1 to TRBJ2-5; 7 bases are shared with TRBD2. CDR3 length equals 14 residues. Germline V CDR1 and CDR2: SGHRS, YFSETQ. Trimming removed 9 bases from V and 5 bases from J; junction bases left unmatched: 13. The chain's CDR3 is CATRPRGSEETQYF. Here the CDR3 DNA reads TGCGCCACCCGGCCTCGCGGGAGTGAGGAGACCCAGTACTTC. Full variable domain (rest looked up from reference TRBV5-1 and TRBJ2-5): KAGVTQTPRYLIKTRGQQVTLSCSPISGHRSVSWYQQTPGQGLQFLFEYFSETQRNKGNFPGRFSGRQFSNSRSEMNVSTLELGDSALYLCATRPRGSEETQYFGPGTRLLVL.

The genes are TRBV7-9 and TRBJ1-2, with D perhaps matching TRBD1 (5 bases). V gave up 5 bases and J gave up 5 bases, with 18 bases separating them. Germline values: CDR1 SEHNR, CDR2 FQNEAQ (reference sequence). This CDR3 comprises 15 residues. The DNA for the CDR3 is TGTGCCAGCAGCCCACGCACAGGAATGGGGTATGGCTACACCTTC. Protein: CASSPRTGMGYGYTF.

This rearrangement joins TRBV28 to TRBJ2-7, with D tentatively TRBD1 or TRBD2 (5 bases each). Germline lookup yields CDR1 MDHEN and CDR2 SYDVKM. V gave up 6 bases and J gave up 6 bases, with 12 bases separating them. CDR3 length: 12 amino acids. The chain's CDR3 is CASSVGVGEQYF. DNA for the CDR3: TGTGCCAGCAGCGTGGGGGTCGGCGAGCAGTACTTC.

The chain recombines TRBV6-4 with TRBJ1-2; D is unresolved. In germline, CDR1 is MRHNA, CDR2 SNTAGT. This CDR3 is 12 amino acids long. V lost 2 bases and J 4 bases, leaving 5 bases between the germline ends. The CDR3 loop reads CASSDGGYGYTF. In DNA form, the CDR3 reads TGTGCCAGCAGTGACGGCGGCTATGGCTACACCTTC.

The rearrangement uses TRBV5-1 and TRBJ2-1, with D unclear. Trimming removed 2 bases from V and 0 bases from J, with 9 bases in between. The CDR3 runs to 15 residues. CDR1 SGHRS and CDR2 YFSETQ come from the germline V gene. DNA for the CDR3: TGCGCCAGCAGCTTACAGTGGAGCTCCTACAATGAGCAGTTCTTC. Translating it yields CASSLQWSSYNEQFF. Full variable domain (missing parts from reference TRBV5-1 and TRBJ2-1): KAGVTQTPRYLIKTRGQQVTLSCSPISGHRSVSWYQQTPGQGLQFLFEYFSETQRNKGNFPGRFSGRQFSNSRSEMNVSTLELGDSALYLCASSLQWSSYNEQFFGPGTRLTVL.

The gene calls are TRBV11-2 and TRBJ2-1; 9 bases are shared with TRBD2. This CDR3 has 15 amino acids. V lost 5 bases to trimming and J lost 2 bases; unmatched junction nucleotides: 4. Germline CDR1 reads SGHAT; CDR2 reads FQNNGV. The DNA for the CDR3 is TGTGCCAGCAGCCCACGCGGGAGGGCCTACAATGAGCAGTTCTTC. As protein: CASSPRGRAYNEQFF.

CDR3 amino acids: CASSRGRAVGTRSGTEAFF. The CDR3 DNA is TGCGCCAGCAGCCGCGGGAGGGCGGTAGGGACTAGGTCGGGCACTGAAGCTTTCTTT. The chain employs TRBV5-1 and TRBJ1-1, with a possible D match to TRBD1 (5 bases). Germline loops: CDR1 SGHRS, CDR2 YFSETQ. Trimming stripped 4 bases from V and 4 bases from J, with 29 bases between. The CDR3 is 19 amino acids.

The chain joins TRBV6-1 to TRBJ1-1; no firm D call. The CDR3 is made up of 11 amino acids. The ends were cut back, 3 bases at V and 11 bases at J, with 10 bases in the middle. Germline CDR1 and CDR2: MNHNS and SASEGT. The DNA of the CDR3 is TGTGCCAGCAGTGACTCTCTGGGGGCTTTCTTT. Translated, it gives CASSDSLGAFF.

J is TRBJ2-1 and V is TRBV6-1, with D possibly matching TRBD2 (5 bases). Trimming stripped 5 bases from V and 0 bases from J, with 11 bases between. Germline V CDR1 and CDR2: MNHNS, SASEGT. This CDR3 contains 15 residues. Here the CDR3 reads CASSSSGSSYNEQFF. CDR3 sequence (DNA): TGTGCCAGCAGTTCCAGCGGCAGCTCCTACAATGAGCAGTTCTTC.

This sequence joins TRBV5-1 and TRBJ2-5; 8 bases line up with TRBD2. Germline V gene sequence: CDR1 SGHRS, CDR2 YFSETQ. Trimming cost V 0 bases and J 7 bases; bases outside gene matches: 11. The CDR3 is 16 amino acids. In DNA, the CDR3 is TGCGCCAGCAGCTTGGGGGGGGGACTAGTGACTCCGACCCAGTACTTC. Translated: CASSLGGGLVTPTQYF.

The J gene is TRBJ1-3, the V gene TRBV30, with unresolved D. Trimming stripped 3 bases from V and 0 bases from J, with 3 bases between. Germline CDR1 and CDR2: GTSNPN and SVGIG (reference sequence). This CDR3 has 12 amino acids. This CDR3 is CAWRVSGNTIYF. The CDR3, as DNA: TGTGCCTGGAGGGTCTCTGGAAACACCATATATTTT.

The chain joins TRBV29-1 to TRBJ1-4; no definite D call. This CDR3 contains 12 residues. CDR1 is SQVTM and CDR2 is ANQGSEA in the germline V gene. V dropped 7 bases and J dropped 5 bases, with 11 bases sitting between them. CDR3 nucleotide sequence: TGCAGCGGTCAGAAGGGAAATGAAAAACTGTTTTTT. The encoded protein is CSGQKGNEKLFF. Full variable domain (remainder filled in from reference TRBV29-1 and TRBJ1-4): SAVISQKPSRDICQRGTSLTIQCQVDSQVTMMFWYRQQPGQSLTLIATANQGSEATYESGFVIDKFPISRPNLTFSTLTVSNMSPEDSSIYLCSGQKGNEKLFFGSGTQLSVL.

The table lists this clone with a few counts. CDR3 sequence reads: CASSAPLGLAQTGELFF. The CDR3 coding sequence is TGTGCCAGCAGCGCTCCTCTGGGACTAGCGCAAACCGGGGAGCTGTTTTTT. The chain is built from TRBV9 and TRBJ2-2, with 10 bases lining up with TRBD2. Germline trimming cut 3 bases from V and 5 bases from J; bases unmatched to any gene: 10. The germline V gene has CDR1 SGDLS and CDR2 YYNGEE. The CDR3 is 17 residues long.

The chain couples TRBV9 to TRBJ2-7; 9 positions match TRBD2. The V and J ends lost 0 bases and 3 bases, in that order; junction bases with no gene match: 7. Germline V gene sequence: CDR1 SGDLS, CDR2 YYNGEE. The CDR3 totals 16 residues. In nucleotides, the CDR3 is TGTGCCAGCAGCGTAGCCAGGACTAGCGAGTTCTACGAGCAGTACTTC. It is translated as CASSVARTSEFYEQYF.

This clone appeared a few times. The chain carries TRBV5-1 and TRBJ2-3; no clear D. The CDR3 sequence is 13 residues long. CDR1 is SGHRS, CDR2 YFSETQ, per germline. V was shortened by 4 bases and J by 6 bases, with 12 bases between the two germline ends. CDR3 DNA sequence: TGCGCCAGCAGCGCACGGGTAGGGGATACGCAGTATTTT. Its protein product is CASSARVGDTQYF. Together with reference TRBV5-1 and TRBJ2-3, the CDR3 gives the full variable domain: KAGVTQTPRYLIKTRGQQVTLSCSPISGHRSVSWYQQTPGQGLQFLFEYFSETQRNKGNFPGRFSGRQFSNSRSEMNVSTLELGDSALYLCASSARVGDTQYFGPGTRLTVL.

V gene TRBV29-1 combines with J gene TRBJ1-1; D call uncertain. In germline, CDR1 is SQVTM, CDR2 ANQGSEA. The CDR3 is made up of 12 amino acids. V was cut by 7 bases and J by 0 bases, with 9 bases left in between. CDR3 bases: TGCAGCGGAGGCCAGATGAACACTGAAGCTTTCTTT. Its translation: CSGGQMNTEAFF.

This rearrangement joins TRBV5-1 to TRBJ2-3; 9 bases line up with TRBD2. The CDR3 has 16 amino acids. Trimming removed 2 bases from V and 2 bases from J; junction bases left unmatched: 6. Germline CDR1 SGHRS, CDR2 YFSETQ. The CDR3 sequence: CASSFIIAGDTDTQYF. For the CDR3, the DNA is TGCGCCAGCAGCTTCATCATAGCGGGAGACACAGATACGCAGTATTTT.

Regarding this clone: The sample has other DNA sequences that encode this CDR3 too. The V call is TRBV9, the J call TRBJ2-5; D may correspond to TRBD1 or TRBD2 (5 bases each). Germline lookup yields CDR1 SGDLS and CDR2 YYNGEE. The V end was cut by 0 bases, the J end by 5 bases, with 8 bases between. The CDR3 runs 13 residues. In DNA form, the CDR3 reads TGTGCCAGCAGCGTAGGAGGGGAGGAGACCCAGTACTTC. Translated: CASSVGGEETQYF.

This chain uses TRBV4-2 with TRBJ2-5; no clear D gene. The assigned J gene may be wrong: the sequence end matches TRBJ2-7 better. Germline CDR1 is LGHNA and CDR2 is YNFKEQ. The CDR3 is made up of 14 amino acids. The CDR3 bases are TGTGCCAGCAGCCAAGACCGTTTCGGCTACGAGCAGTACTTC. Amino acids: CASSQDRFGYEQYF.

The CDR3 nucleotides read TGTGCCAGCAGCTTAGGGCGTCTTAATGAAAAACTGTTTTTT. This sequence encodes CASSLGRLNEKLFF. This sequence joins TRBV11-3 and TRBJ1-4; no clear D gene. This CDR3 spans 14 amino acids. Germline V gene sequence: CDR1 SGHNT, CDR2 YENEEA. V shed 1 base and J shed 4 bases, with 7 bases lying between them.